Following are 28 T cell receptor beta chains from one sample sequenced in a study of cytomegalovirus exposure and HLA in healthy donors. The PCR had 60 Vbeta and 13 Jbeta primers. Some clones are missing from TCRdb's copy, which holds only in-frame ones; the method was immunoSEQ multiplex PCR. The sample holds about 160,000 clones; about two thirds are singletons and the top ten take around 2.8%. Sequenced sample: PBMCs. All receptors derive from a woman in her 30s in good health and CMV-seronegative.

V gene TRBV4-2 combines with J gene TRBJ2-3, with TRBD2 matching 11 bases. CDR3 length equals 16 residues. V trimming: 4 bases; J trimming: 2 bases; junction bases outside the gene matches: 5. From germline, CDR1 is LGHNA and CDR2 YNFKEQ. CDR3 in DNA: TGTGCCAGCAGCCGAGGACTAGCGGGTTACACAGATACGCAGTATTTT. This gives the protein CASSRGLAGYTDTQYF.

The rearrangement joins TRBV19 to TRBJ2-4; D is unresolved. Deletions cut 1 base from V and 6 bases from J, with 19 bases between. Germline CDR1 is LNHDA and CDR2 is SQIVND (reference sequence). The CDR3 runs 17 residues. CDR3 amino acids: CASSIGLFARAPNIQYF. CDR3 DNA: TGTGCCAGTAGTATAGGCCTTTTTGCGAGAGCCCCAAACATTCAGTACTTC.

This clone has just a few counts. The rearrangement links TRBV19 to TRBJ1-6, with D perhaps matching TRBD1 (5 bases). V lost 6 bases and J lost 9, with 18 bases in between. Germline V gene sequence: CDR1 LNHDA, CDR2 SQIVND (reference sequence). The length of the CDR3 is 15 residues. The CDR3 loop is CASSLGGRSGSPLHF. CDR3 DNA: TGTGCCAGTAGCCTCGGGGGGAGAAGTGGTTCACCCCTCCACTTT.

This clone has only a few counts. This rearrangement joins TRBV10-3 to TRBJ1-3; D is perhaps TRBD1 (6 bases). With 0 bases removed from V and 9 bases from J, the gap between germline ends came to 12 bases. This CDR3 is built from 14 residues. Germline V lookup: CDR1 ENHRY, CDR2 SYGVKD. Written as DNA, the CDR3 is TGTGCCATCAGTGAGTCGAGGGCAGGGGTCACCATATATTTT. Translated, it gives CAISESRAGVTIYF.

The chain's CDR3 is CASSAGTADYNSPLHF. Here the CDR3 DNA reads TGTGCCAGCAGTGCCGGGACAGCGGATTATAATTCACCCCTCCACTTT. This chain connects TRBV28 to TRBJ1-6; 7 nucleotides align to TRBD1. There are 16 residues in the CDR3. Germline V gene sequence: CDR1 MDHEN, CDR2 SYDVKM. Losses at the gene ends were 5 bases for V and 4 bases for J; bases not matched to a gene: 8.

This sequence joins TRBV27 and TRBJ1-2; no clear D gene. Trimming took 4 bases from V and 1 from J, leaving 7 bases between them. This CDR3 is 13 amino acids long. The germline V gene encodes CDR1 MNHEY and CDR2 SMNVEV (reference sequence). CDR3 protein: CASSSSLNYGYTF. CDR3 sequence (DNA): TGTGCCAGCAGTTCCTCACTTAACTATGGCTACACCTTC.

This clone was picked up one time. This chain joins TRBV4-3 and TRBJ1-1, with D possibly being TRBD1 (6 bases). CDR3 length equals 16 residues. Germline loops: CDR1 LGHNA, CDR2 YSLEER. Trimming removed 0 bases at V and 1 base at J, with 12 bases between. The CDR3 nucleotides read TGCGCCAGCAGCCAAGATAAGGGGACAAAGAACACTGAAGCTTTCTTT. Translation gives CASSQDKGTKNTEAFF.

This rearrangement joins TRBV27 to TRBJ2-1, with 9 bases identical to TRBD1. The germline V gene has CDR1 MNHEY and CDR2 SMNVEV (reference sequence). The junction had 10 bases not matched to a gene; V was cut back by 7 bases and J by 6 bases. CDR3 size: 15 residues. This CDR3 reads CASTLRGQGSNEQFF. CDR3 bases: TGTGCCAGCACCCTCCGGGGACAGGGCTCCAATGAGCAGTTCTTC.

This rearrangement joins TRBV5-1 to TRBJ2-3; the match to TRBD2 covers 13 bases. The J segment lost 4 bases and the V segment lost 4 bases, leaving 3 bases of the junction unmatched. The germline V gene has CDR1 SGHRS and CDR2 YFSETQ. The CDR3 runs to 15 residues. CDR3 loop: CASSDGTSGADTQYF. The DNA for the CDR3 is TGCGCCAGCAGCGACGGGACTAGCGGGGCAGATACGCAGTATTTT.

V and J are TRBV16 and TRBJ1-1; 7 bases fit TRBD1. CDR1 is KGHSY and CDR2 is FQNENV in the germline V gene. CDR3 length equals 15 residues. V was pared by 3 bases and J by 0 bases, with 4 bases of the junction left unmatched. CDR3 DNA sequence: TGTGCCAGCAGCCACCCCACAGGGGTGAACACTGAAGCTTTCTTT. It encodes CASSHPTGVNTEAFF.

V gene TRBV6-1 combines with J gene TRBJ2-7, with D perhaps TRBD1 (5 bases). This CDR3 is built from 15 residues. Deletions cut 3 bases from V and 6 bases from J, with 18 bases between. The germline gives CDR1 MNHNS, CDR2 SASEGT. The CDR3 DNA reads TGTGCCAGCAGTGATTCGCCCAGGGTCATCGGCGAGCAGTACTTC. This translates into CASSDSPRVIGEQYF.

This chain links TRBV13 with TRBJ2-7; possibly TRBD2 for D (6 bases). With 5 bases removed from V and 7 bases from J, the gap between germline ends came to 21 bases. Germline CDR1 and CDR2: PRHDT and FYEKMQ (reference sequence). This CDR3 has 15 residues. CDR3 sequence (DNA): TGTGCCAGCAGCACCGGGACTTCCCATCCAGGGGAGCAGTACTTC. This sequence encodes CASSTGTSHPGEQYF.

CDR3 sequence: CASSAGNSGGAAGELFF. In DNA, the CDR3 is TGCGCCAGCAGCGCGGGAAATAGCGGGGGGGCCGCCGGGGAGCTGTTTTTT. The V gene is TRBV5-1, the J gene TRBJ2-2; 11 bases match TRBD2. The ends lost 4 bases at V and 6 bases at J; junction bases unmatched: 11. Per the germline V gene, CDR1 is SGHRS and CDR2 is YFSETQ. The CDR3 length is 17 residues.

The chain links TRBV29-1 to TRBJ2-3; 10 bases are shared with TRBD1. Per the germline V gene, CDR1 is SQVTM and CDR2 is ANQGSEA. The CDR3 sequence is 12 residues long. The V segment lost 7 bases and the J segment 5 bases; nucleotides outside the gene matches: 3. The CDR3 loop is CSAGTGEDTQYF. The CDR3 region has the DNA TGCAGCGCTGGGACAGGGGAAGATACGCAGTATTTT.

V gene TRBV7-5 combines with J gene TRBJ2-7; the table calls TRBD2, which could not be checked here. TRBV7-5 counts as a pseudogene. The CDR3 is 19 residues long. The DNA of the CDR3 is TGTGCCAGAAGCCAAGGGACTAGCGGGATACGGTCAGGGTCCTACGAGCAGTACTTC. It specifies CARSQGTSGIRSGSYEQYF.

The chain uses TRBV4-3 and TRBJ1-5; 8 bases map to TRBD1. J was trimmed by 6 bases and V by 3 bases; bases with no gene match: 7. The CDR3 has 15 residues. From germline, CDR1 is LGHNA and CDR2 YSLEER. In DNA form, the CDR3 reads TGCGCCAGCAGCCAGATTCAGGGGGCAGGTCAGCCCCAGCATTTT. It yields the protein CASSQIQGAGQPQHF.

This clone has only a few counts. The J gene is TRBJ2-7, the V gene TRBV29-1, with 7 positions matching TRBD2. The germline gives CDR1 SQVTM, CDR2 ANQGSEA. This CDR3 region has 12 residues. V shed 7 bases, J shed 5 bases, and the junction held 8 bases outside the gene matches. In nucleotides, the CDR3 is TGCAGCGCCGGCGGGGGTCTGGACGAGCAGTACTTC. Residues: CSAGGGLDEQYF.

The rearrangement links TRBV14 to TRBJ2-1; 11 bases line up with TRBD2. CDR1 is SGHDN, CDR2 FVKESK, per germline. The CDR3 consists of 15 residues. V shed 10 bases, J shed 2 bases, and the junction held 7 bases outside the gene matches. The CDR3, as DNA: TGTGCCATCTCGGGACTAGCGGTCACCTACAATGAGCAGTTCTTC. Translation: CAISGLAVTYNEQFF.

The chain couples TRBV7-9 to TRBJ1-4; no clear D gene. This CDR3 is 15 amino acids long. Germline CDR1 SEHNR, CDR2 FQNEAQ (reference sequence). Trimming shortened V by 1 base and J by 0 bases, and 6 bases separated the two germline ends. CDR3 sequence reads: CASSLGTATNEKLFF. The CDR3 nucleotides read TGTGCCAGCAGCTTAGGCACAGCAACTAATGAAAAACTGTTTTTT. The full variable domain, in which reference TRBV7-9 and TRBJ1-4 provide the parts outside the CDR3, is DTGVSQNPRHKITKRGQNVTFRCDPISEHNRLYWYRQTLGQGPEFLTYFQNEAQLEKSRLLSDRFSAERPKGSFSTLEIQRTEQGDSAMYLCASSLGTATNEKLFFGSGTQLSVL.

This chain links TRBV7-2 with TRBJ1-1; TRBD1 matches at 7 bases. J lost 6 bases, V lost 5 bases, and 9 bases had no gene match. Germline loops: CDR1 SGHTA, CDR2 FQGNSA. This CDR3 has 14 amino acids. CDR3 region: CASSPSQGGPEAFF. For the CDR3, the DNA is TGTGCCAGCAGCCCAAGTCAGGGGGGCCCTGAAGCTTTCTTT.

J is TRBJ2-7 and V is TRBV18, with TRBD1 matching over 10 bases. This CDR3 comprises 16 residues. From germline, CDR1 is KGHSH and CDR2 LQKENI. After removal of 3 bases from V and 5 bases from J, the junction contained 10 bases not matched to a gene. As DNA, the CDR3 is TGTGCCAGCTCACCGGGGGGGACAGGGGCAAGGGACGAGCAGTACTTC. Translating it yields CASSPGGTGARDEQYF.

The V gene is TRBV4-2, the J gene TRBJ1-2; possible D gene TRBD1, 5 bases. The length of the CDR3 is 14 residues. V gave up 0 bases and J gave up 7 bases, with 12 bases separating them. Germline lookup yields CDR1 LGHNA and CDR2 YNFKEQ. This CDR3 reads CASSQDFGGAGYTF. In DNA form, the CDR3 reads TGTGCCAGCAGCCAAGATTTCGGCGGGGCTGGCTACACCTTC.

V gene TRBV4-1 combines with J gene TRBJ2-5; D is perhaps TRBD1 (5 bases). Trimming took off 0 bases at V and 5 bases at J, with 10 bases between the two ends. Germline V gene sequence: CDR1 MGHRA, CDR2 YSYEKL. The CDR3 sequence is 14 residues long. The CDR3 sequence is CASSQDRGRETQYF. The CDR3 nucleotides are TGCGCCAGCAGCCAAGATAGGGGTAGGGAGACCCAGTACTTC.

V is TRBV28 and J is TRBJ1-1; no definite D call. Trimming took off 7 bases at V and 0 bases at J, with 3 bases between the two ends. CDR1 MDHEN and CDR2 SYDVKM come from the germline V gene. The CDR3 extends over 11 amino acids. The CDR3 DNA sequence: TGTGCCAGCACGTTGAACACTGAAGCTTTCTTT. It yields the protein CASTLNTEAFF.

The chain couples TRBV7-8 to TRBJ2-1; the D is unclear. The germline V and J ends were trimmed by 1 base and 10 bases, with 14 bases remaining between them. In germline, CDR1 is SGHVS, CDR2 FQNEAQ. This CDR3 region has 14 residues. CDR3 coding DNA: TGTGCCAGCAGCTTAGAGGTCACAGAGCCCGAGCAGTTCTTC. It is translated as CASSLEVTEPEQFF.

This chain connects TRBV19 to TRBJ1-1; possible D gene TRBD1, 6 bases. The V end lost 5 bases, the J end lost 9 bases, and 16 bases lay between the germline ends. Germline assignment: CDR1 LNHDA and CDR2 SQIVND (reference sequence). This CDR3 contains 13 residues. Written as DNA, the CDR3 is TGTGCCAGTAGTCGGAACTTACAGGGTAAAGCTTTCTTT. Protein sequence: CASSRNLQGKAFF.

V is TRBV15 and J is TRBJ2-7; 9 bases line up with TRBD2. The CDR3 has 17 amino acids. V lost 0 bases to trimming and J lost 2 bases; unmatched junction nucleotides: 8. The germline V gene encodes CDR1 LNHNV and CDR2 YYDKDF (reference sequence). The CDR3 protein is CATSRDYRGLAAYEQYF. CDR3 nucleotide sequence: TGTGCCACCAGCAGAGATTACCGGGGACTAGCCGCCTACGAGCAGTACTTC.

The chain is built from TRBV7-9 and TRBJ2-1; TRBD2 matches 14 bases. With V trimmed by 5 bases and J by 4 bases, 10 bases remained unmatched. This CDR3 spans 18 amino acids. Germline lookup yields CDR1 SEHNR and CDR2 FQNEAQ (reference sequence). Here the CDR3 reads CASSIGLAGGRRYNEQFF. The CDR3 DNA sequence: TGTGCCAGCAGCATTGGACTAGCGGGAGGCCGTAGGTACAATGAGCAGTTCTTC.